This is a list of T cell receptor beta chains from one sample in a study of shared clonotypes between healthy human individuals. Profiling relied on immunoSEQ multiplex PCR, and the TCRdb table lists in-frame clones only, not all of them. The data hold about 460,000 clones, with around 77% observed a single time. The sequencing sample was made of PBMCs. These receptors all come from a woman aged 40 to 55 in good health. Some clones in this sample may be carry-over from other donors' samples. Both conserved end residues are part of each CDR3. The D gene is left open where the match is weak. The size field is filled for only some rows; it gives once, few, many or a size class.

v_call	cdr3_length	clone_size	j_call	d_call	cdr3_nt	cdr3_aa
TRBV5-4	16	NA	TRBJ2-1	TRBD2	TGTGCCAGCAGCCCTAAGACTAGCGGGCCTTACAATGAGCAGTTCTTC	CASSPKTSGPYNEQFF
TRBV4-2	14	many	TRBJ1-1	NA	TGTGCCAGCAGCCAAGGAGCCACAGGGAGGGAAGCTTTCTTT	CASSQGATGREAFF
TRBV5-6	15	NA	TRBJ2-2	TRBD1	TGTGCCAGCAGCCCACGGACAGGCGCCACCGGGGAGCTGTTTTTT	CASSPRTGATGELFF
TRBV6-5	15	NA	TRBJ2-7	TRBD1	TGTGCCAGCAGTCGTACCGGGACAGAGACCTACGAGCAGTACTTC	CASSRTGTETYEQYF
TRBV7-9	17	NA	TRBJ2-1	NA	TGTGCCAGCAGCTTAGCGAGTCAGGGTCCGAGAACTAATGAGCAGTTCTTC	CASSLASQGPRTNEQFF
TRBV7-3	9	once	TRBJ2-4	NA	TGTGCCAGCGTCACTGGTCGGGACTTC	CASVTGRDF
TRBV25-1	13	NA	TRBJ1-1	NA	TGTGCCAGCAGTCCACTCGCCGCCACTGAAGCTTTCTTT	CASSPLAATEAFF
TRBV9	14	NA	TRBJ2-7	TRBD2	TGTGCCAGCAGCTTATCCGGACTAGTTGTCGAGCAGTACTTC	CASSLSGLVVEQYF
TRBV5-1	17	NA	TRBJ2-1	NA	TGCGCCAGCAGCCTCTTAGGCGGGATGGGGTCCTACAATGAGCAGTTCTTC	CASSLLGGMGSYNEQFF
TRBV6-4	15	few	TRBJ2-1	TRBD2	TGTGCCAGCAGTCGCGGGACTAGCGGGAGCCATGAGCAGTTCTTC	CASSRGTSGSHEQFF
TRBV11-2	14	NA	TRBJ1-1	NA	TGTGCCAGCAGCAATATTTGGCGGGGCACTGAAGCTTTCTTT	CASSNIWRGTEAFF
TRBV2	12	few	TRBJ1-4	NA	TGTGCCAGCAGTGAGAACAGGGTAGATCTGTTTTTT	CASSENRVDLFF
TRBV4-3	13	NA	TRBJ2-7	NA	TGCGCCAGCAGCCAAGGGACCGGGGACGAGCAGTACTTC	CASSQGTGDEQYF
TRBV4-1	15	NA	TRBJ2-1	TRBD2	TGCGCCAGCAGACAACTAGCGGGTGGGTACAATGAGCAGTTCTTC	CASRQLAGGYNEQFF
TRBV2	13	NA	TRBJ2-1	NA	TGTGCCAGCGACAGCCCGGGGGAGCGGGAGCAGTTCTTC	CASDSPGEREQFF
TRBV5-6	18	NA	TRBJ2-1	NA	TGTGCCAGCAGCCCCCGGGCGACGACCCCGATTGATAAGGATGAGCAGTTCTTC	CASSPRATTPIDKDEQFF
TRBV7-2	16	NA	TRBJ2-7	TRBD2	TGTGCCAGCAGCGTGAAGGGACTAGGCCTCTCCTACGAGCAGTACTTC	CASSVKGLGLSYEQYF
TRBV28	18	NA	TRBJ2-7	NA	TGTGCCAGCACCCCCTTTCTGCAGGACGCAGGGACGAACTACGAGCAGTACTTC	CASTPFLQDAGTNYEQYF
TRBV5-1	18	NA	TRBJ2-7	TRBD2	TGCGCCAGCAGCTTCGATACCGGGACTAGCGGGAGGGGCCACGAGCAGTACTTC	CASSFDTGTSGRGHEQYF
TRBV28	14	NA	TRBJ2-5	NA	TGTGCCAGCAGGGATTTGACAGTCCAAGAGACCCAGTACTTC	CASRDLTVQETQYF
TRBV5-4	14	many	TRBJ2-7	TRBD2	TGTGCCAGCAGCCGGAGCGGGAGGGCCTACGAGCAGTACTTC	CASSRSGRAYEQYF
TRBV28	14	NA	TRBJ2-7	NA	TGTGCCAGCAGACTCTCGGGGGGCGCGGGCGAGCAGTACTTC	CASRLSGGAGEQYF
TRBV5-4	16	NA	TRBJ2-2	TRBD2	TGTGCCAGCAGCTTGGTAGCGGGAGTGGGCACCGGGGAGCTGTTTTTT	CASSLVAGVGTGELFF
TRBV11-3	15	NA	TRBJ2-3	NA	TGTGCCAGCAGTTCACGACAGCCAAGCACAGATACGCAGTATTTT	CASSSRQPSTDTQYF
TRBV28	15	NA	TRBJ2-7	NA	TGTGCCAGCAGTTCAAGGGGGGCGCCCCGCTACGAGCAGTACTTC	CASSSRGAPRYEQYF
TRBV18	12	few	TRBJ1-1	NA	TGTGCCAGCTCCTTGTTGAACACTGAAGCTTTCTTT	CASSLLNTEAFF
TRBV7-2	15	NA	TRBJ2-7	NA	TGTGCCAGCAGCTTACCCTCAGGGGTCTCCTACGAGCAGTACTTC	CASSLPSGVSYEQYF
TRBV5-4	16	NA	TRBJ2-2	TRBD2	TGTGCCAGCAGTGCCGGGACTAGATATGTCCACAGGGAGCTGTTTTTT	CASSAGTRYVHRELFF
TRBV5-4	14	once	TRBJ1-4	NA	TGTGCCAGCAGCTTCGGGGGGGCAGGTGAAAAACTGTTTTTT	CASSFGGAGEKLFF
TRBV6-6	14	NA	TRBJ2-1	TRBD2	TGTGCCAGCAGCGGGGGGGCGGGAGACAATGAGCAGTTCTTC	CASSGGAGDNEQFF
TRBV5-1	14	NA	TRBJ2-7	NA	TGCGCCAGCAGCTTGGAAAACCTTGAACACGAGCAGTACTTC	CASSLENLEHEQYF
TRBV19	14	once	TRBJ1-5	NA	TGTGCCAGTAGTGGCAGGGATAGCAATCAGCCCCAGCATTTT	CASSGRDSNQPQHF
TRBV2	13	NA	TRBJ1-1	NA	TGTGCCAGCGATCCGAGGCTGAACACTGAAGCTTTCTTT	CASDPRLNTEAFF
TRBV6-1	17	few	TRBJ2-7	NA	TGTGCCAGCAGTGAAGCGGGGGGCGGGAGATCCCCCTACGAGCAGTACTTC	CASSEAGGGRSPYEQYF
TRBV19	18	NA	TRBJ1-5	NA	TGTGCCAGTAGTATTCTACCCCGGACGGATTTCTACAATCAGCCCCAGCATTTT	CASSILPRTDFYNQPQHF
TRBV30	16	NA	TRBJ1-6	NA	TGTGCCTGGACTGGCTCCCGGAGCTCCTATAATTCACCCCTCCACTTT	CAWTGSRSSYNSPLHF
TRBV5-1	14	NA	TRBJ2-2	TRBD2	TGCGCCAGCAGAACTAGCGGGAGGGCCGGGGAGCTGTTTTTT	CASRTSGRAGELFF
TRBV28	13	NA	TRBJ1-4	NA	TGTGCCAGCAGTGCCCGAGGGGGAGGAAGGCTGTTTTTT	CASSARGGGRLFF
TRBV28	14	NA	TRBJ2-7	NA	TGTGCCACCTACTTCCGGGGACACTACTACGAGCAGTACTTC	CATYFRGHYYEQYF
TRBV2	15	NA	TRBJ1-2	TRBD1	TGTGCCAGCAGTATCCATAAACAGGGGGCGTCTGGCTACACCTTC	CASSIHKQGASGYTF
TRBV2	15	NA	TRBJ2-1	NA	TGTGCCAGCAGTGCAGGCAGGGGCACCTACAATGAGCAGTTCTTC	CASSAGRGTYNEQFF
TRBV7-6	14	many	TRBJ2-7	NA	TGTGCCAGCAGCTTAAACGGGGCCGCCTACGAGCAGTACTTC	CASSLNGAAYEQYF
TRBV30	15	NA	TRBJ2-2	NA	TGTGCCTGGTCAACTCACAACGGGAACACCGGGGAGCTGTTTTTT	CAWSTHNGNTGELFF
TRBV7-9	14	once	TRBJ2-3	TRBD2	TGTGCCAGCAGAGTAGCGGGAGAAGGGGATACGCAGTATTTT	CASRVAGEGDTQYF
TRBV7-9	15	NA	TRBJ1-2	NA	TGTGCCAGCAGCCCCGCGGGGGGGAGGAACTATGGCTACACCTTC	CASSPAGGRNYGYTF
TRBV14	14	NA	TRBJ2-6	NA	TGTGCCAGCAGCCATAGCTCTGGGGCCAACGTCCTGACTTTC	CASSHSSGANVLTF
TRBV27	14	NA	TRBJ2-1	NA	TGTGCCAGCACTCAGTCGGCAGACTACAATGAGCAGTTCTTC	CASTQSADYNEQFF
TRBV4-2	24	NA	TRBJ2-7	TRBD2	TGTGCCAGCAGCCAAGCACTGAGGGACAGCCGACTAGCGGGAGGGCCATCCCTCGCCTACGAGCAGTACTTC	CASSQALRDSRLAGGPSLAYEQYF